The TCR beta chain described here comes from a study of blood T cell repertoires in COVID-19. At the level of the study: COVID-19 samples collected from the United States, Italy and Spain covered acute and convalescent phases. Sources were T cells, B-cell-depleted T cells, or PBMCs; the material itself was cDNA or gDNA.

Study processing details: By means of reference gene primer amplification, nucleated cell counts were estimated. This table comes from immunoSEQ multiplex PCR, and its TCRdb copy is limited to in-frame clones, with some not included. The V and J calls and clone size are taken from that table; D and trimming were inferred from the DNA. The sample records 70,000 or so clones, 80% being singletons. The TCR originated in a human donor in a cohort sampled during active COVID-19. Sequencing input: peripheral blood.

The CDR3 DNA reads TGTGCCAGCAGCTTGGGAGGGAAAAATTCACCCCTCCACTTT. Amino acid sequence: CASSLGGKNSPLHF. This chain joins TRBV7-2 and TRBJ1-6; D unresolved. V was pared by 3 bases and J by 7 bases, with 10 bases between. This CDR3 contains 14 residues. The germline gives CDR1 SGHTA, CDR2 FQGNSA.